The clone carrying this T cell receptor (beta chain) was counted between two and nine times. Its antigen is currently unknown. This sample was included in a study of vaccination and CD4 T cells after COVID-19. Cultured CD4+ T cell DNA underwent sequencing with the Oncomine TCR Beta short-read assay. TCRdb re-called the PCR reads with MiXCR, one entry per CDR3 protein. The repertoire holds 13,000 or so distinct CDR3 sequences, less than 45% seen once, with about 8% in the top ten. Treatment specified: roughly nine-day PBMC culture with coronavirus spike peptide pools or control peptides (ViraFEST assay). IL-2 at roughly 9.6 IU/ml and peptide pools at 10 ug/ml were added to PBMCs cultured at about 2 million per well. This sequence was found in a human donor who had recovered from COVID-19. The sample in question was CD4+ T cells from blood, cultured in vitro, obtained after SARS-CoV-2 vaccination.

In DNA, the CDR3 is TGTGCCAGTAGTATATCAGCTAACTATGGCTACACCTTC. This sequence encodes CASSISANYGYTF. The chain joins TRBV19 to TRBJ1-2; D not resolved. There are 13 residues in the CDR3. Between the trimmed V and J ends, which lost 2 bases and 0 bases, there was a span of 4 bases. Germline V lookup: CDR1 LNHDA, CDR2 SQIVND (reference sequence). Full variable domain (outside the CDR3, taken from reference TRBV19 and TRBJ1-2): DGGITQSPKYLFRKEGQNVTLSCEQNLNHDAMYWYRQDPGQGLRLIYYSQIVNDFQKGDIAEGYSVSREKKESFPLTVTSAQKNPTAFYLCASSISANYGYTFGSGTRLTVV.